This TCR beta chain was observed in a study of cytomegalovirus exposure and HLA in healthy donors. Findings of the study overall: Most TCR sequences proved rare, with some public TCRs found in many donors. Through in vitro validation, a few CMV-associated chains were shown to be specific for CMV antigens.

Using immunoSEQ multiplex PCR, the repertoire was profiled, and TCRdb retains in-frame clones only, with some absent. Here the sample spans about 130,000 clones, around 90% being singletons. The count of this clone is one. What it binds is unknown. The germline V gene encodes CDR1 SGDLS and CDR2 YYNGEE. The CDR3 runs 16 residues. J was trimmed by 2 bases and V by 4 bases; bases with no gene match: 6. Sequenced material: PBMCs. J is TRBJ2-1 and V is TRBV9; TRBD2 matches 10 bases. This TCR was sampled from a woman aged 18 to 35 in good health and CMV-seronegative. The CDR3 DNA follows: TGTGCCAGCAGCCCAGCACTAGCGGGAACCTACAATGAGCAGTTCTTC. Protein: CASSPALAGTYNEQFF.